Following are 24 T cell receptor beta chains from one sample sequenced in a study of CD8 T cells in Susac syndrome. Reverse transcription of 0.5 to 1 ug RNA was performed with random hexamers. TCRdb re-called the immunoSEQ multiplex PCR reads with MiXCR, one entry per CDR3 protein. The data contain under 200,000 distinct CDR3 sequences, roughly 96% of them singletons. The sample was CD4+ T cells from PBMCs. The origin of the receptors is a human donor in good health.

This chain links TRBV20-1 with TRBJ1-5; D might be TRBD1 (5 bases). V dropped 3 bases and J dropped 5 bases, with 17 bases sitting between them. The germline V gene encodes CDR1 DFQATT and CDR2 SNEGSKA (reference sequence). The CDR3 covers 15 residues. The DNA for the CDR3 is TGCAGTGCTAGTGTCGGGGGGGGAAGGGATCAGCCCCAGCATTTT. It specifies CSASVGGGRDQPQHF.

The J gene is TRBJ2-3, the V gene TRBV9, with D unclear. Germline V gives CDR1 SGDLS, CDR2 YYNGEE. This CDR3 has 12 residues. Trimming took off 8 bases at V and 1 base at J, with 8 bases between the two ends. CDR3 in amino acids: CARWHGTDTQYF. The CDR3 DNA reads TGTGCCAGGTGGCATGGCACAGATACGCAGTATTTT. Full variable domain (remainder filled in from reference TRBV9 and TRBJ2-3): DSGVTQTPKHLITATGQRVTLRCSPRSGDLSVYWYQQSLDQGLQFLIQYYNGEERAKGNILERFSAQQFPDLHSELNLSSLELGDSALYFCARWHGTDTQYFGPGTRLTVL.

The rearrangement joins TRBV5-6 to TRBJ2-7; the D is unclear. Germline V gene data show CDR1 as SGHDT and CDR2 as YYEEEE. V was clipped by 2 bases and J by 0 bases, with 9 bases between them. The CDR3 loop spans 14 amino acids. This CDR3 reads CASSFSSSSYEQYF. The CDR3 DNA reads TGTGCCAGCAGCTTCTCCTCTAGCTCCTACGAGCAGTACTTC. The whole variable domain, remainder taken from reference TRBV5-6 and TRBJ2-7, is DAGVTQSPTHLIKTRGQQVTLRCSPKSGHDTVSWYQQALGQGPQFIFQYYEEEERQRGNFPDRFSGHQFPNYSSELNVNALLLGDSALYLCASSFSSSSYEQYFGPGTRLTVT.

The rearrangement joins TRBV19 to TRBJ2-2; possible D gene TRBD2, 5 bases. The CDR3 runs 13 residues. The V end lost 5 bases, the J end lost 8 bases, and 12 bases lay between the germline ends. Germline V CDR1 and CDR2: LNHDA, SQIVND (reference sequence). As DNA, the CDR3 is TGTGCCAGTAGTCCCCTAAGCGGTGGGGAGCTGTTTTTT. Its protein is CASSPLSGGELFF. Supplemented by reference TRBV19 and TRBJ2-2, the full variable domain reads DGGITQSPKYLFRKEGQNVTLSCEQNLNHDAMYWYRQDPGQGLRLIYYSQIVNDFQKGDIAEGYSVSREKKESFPLTVTSAQKNPTAFYLCASSPLSGGELFFGEGSRLTVL.

The CDR3 region is CAWSGDLNTEAFF. Here the CDR3 DNA reads TGTGCCTGGAGTGGAGACTTGAACACTGAAGCTTTCTTT. This chain uses TRBV30 with TRBJ1-1; unclear D gene. The V end was cut by 1 base, the J end by 0 bases, with 6 bases between. From germline, CDR1 is GTSNPN and CDR2 SVGIG (reference sequence). This CDR3 contains 13 residues.

The chain combines TRBV3-1 with TRBJ2-7; D not resolved. CDR3 length equals 14 residues. Germline-derived CDR1 and CDR2 are LGHDT and YNNKEL (reference sequence). V lost 4 bases, J lost 4 bases, and 14 bases lay in between. The CDR3 loop is CASSPFIGPYEQYF. The CDR3 coding sequence is TGTGCCAGCAGCCCCTTTATTGGACCTTACGAGCAGTACTTC.

J is TRBJ2-7 and V is TRBV19, with 7 nucleotides matching TRBD1. CDR1 and CDR2 from the germline V gene are LNHDA and SQIVND (reference sequence). CDR3 size: 13 residues. V shed 8 bases, J shed 5 bases, and the junction held 9 bases outside the gene matches. Here the CDR3 DNA reads TGTGCCAGTGTCGAGACAGGGAACCACGAGCAGTACTTC. Translation gives CASVETGNHEQYF.

The chain has TRBV24-1 and TRBJ2-3; D might be TRBD2 (5 bases). The CDR3 has 15 residues. V dropped 3 bases and J dropped 2 bases, with 11 bases sitting between them. Germline CDR1 KGHDR, CDR2 SFDVKD. CDR3 sequence: CATSDPGYHTDTQYF. The CDR3 DNA reads TGTGCCACCAGTGATCCGGGATATCACACAGATACGCAGTATTTT.

The chain joins TRBV2 to TRBJ1-2; D gene unclear. CDR3 length equals 12 residues. Germline loops: CDR1 SNHLY, CDR2 FYNNEI. The V and J ends lost 7 bases and 8 bases respectively, with 14 bases between them. The CDR3 region is CASTPQVGGYTF. Here the CDR3 DNA reads TGTGCCAGCACTCCCCAAGTCGGGGGCTACACCTTC.

This chain links TRBV6-6 with TRBJ1-2; 7 bases agree with TRBD1. CDR1 and CDR2 (germline): MNHNY, SVGAGI (reference sequence). V lost 2 bases and J lost 6; bases outside the gene matches: 12. CDR3 length: 16 residues. CDR3 residues: CASSYELVAGGNGYTF. CDR3 nucleotides: TGTGCCAGCAGTTACGAGTTAGTCGCAGGGGGGAATGGCTACACCTTC.

This clonotype was detected once. This chain links TRBV24-1 with TRBJ2-1; 7 positions agree with TRBD1. This CDR3 is built from 14 residues. The ends lost 4 bases at V and 7 bases at J; junction bases unmatched: 6. Germline CDR1 KGHDR, CDR2 SFDVKD. CDR3 amino acids: CATSDSDRVNEQFF. CDR3 nucleotide sequence: TGTGCCACCAGTGACTCCGACAGGGTGAATGAGCAGTTCTTC.

This chain connects TRBV4-1 to TRBJ1-2, with TRBD1 matching 7 bases. This CDR3 has 15 residues. The germline V gene has CDR1 MGHRA and CDR2 YSYEKL. V trimming: 0 bases; J trimming: 3 bases; junction bases outside the gene matches: 4. CDR3 in amino acids: CASSQEGQADYGYTF. In DNA form, the CDR3 reads TGCGCCAGCAGCCAAGAAGGACAGGCCGACTATGGCTACACCTTC.

The CDR3 DNA follows: TGTGCCACCAGCCCAGGTGGACGGGAGGGACCGGAGACCCAGTACTTC. Protein product: CATSPGGREGPETQYF. The V gene is TRBV15, the J gene TRBJ2-5; TRBD2 agrees at 8 bases. The trim removed 5 bases at V and 5 bases at J, leaving 13 bases unmatched. The CDR3 sequence is 16 residues long. Germline CDR1 and CDR2: LNHNV and YYDKDF (reference sequence).

The chain is built from TRBV9 and TRBJ2-1, with D possibly being TRBD1 (5 bases). V lost 0 bases, J lost 8 bases, and 15 bases lay in between. CDR1 and CDR2 (germline): SGDLS, YYNGEE. The CDR3 contains 15 residues. For the CDR3, the DNA is TGTGCCAGCAGCGTAGCTCTGGCAGGGATCGATGAGCAGTTCTTC. The encoded protein is CASSVALAGIDEQFF.

The V and J genes are TRBV5-1 and TRBJ2-7; 7 bases are shared with TRBD1. Germline-derived CDR1 and CDR2 are SGHRS and YFSETQ. The junction had 4 bases not matched to a gene; V was cut back by 7 bases and J by 0 bases. This CDR3 has 13 amino acids. The CDR3 reads CASHAGGSYEQYF. The CDR3 DNA is TGCGCCAGCCATGCAGGGGGCTCCTACGAGCAGTACTTC.

The chain carries TRBV12-3 or TRBV12-4 and TRBJ1-2; TRBD1 matches at 9 bases. The CDR3 runs to 15 residues. Trimming took 2 bases from V and 6 from J; bases not matched to a gene: 7. The CDR3 spells CASSLRGQGIDGYTF. In DNA, the CDR3 is TGTGCCAGCAGTTTAAGGGGACAGGGAATCGATGGCTACACCTTC.

The chain recombines TRBV6-1 with TRBJ1-2; D not resolved. Germline V gives CDR1 MNHNS, CDR2 SASEGT. Trimming shortened V by 6 bases and J by 4 bases, and 27 bases separated the two germline ends. CDR3 length: 18 amino acids. The CDR3 DNA is TGTGCCAGCAGAAGAGGCGGACCCGTTGGTCACGAAGCCTATGGCTACACCTTC. Encoded protein: CASRRGGPVGHEAYGYTF.

The J gene is TRBJ2-1, the V gene TRBV9, with 7 bases fitting TRBD2. The length of the CDR3 is 18 residues. J gave up 6 bases and V 0 bases, and 15 bases lay outside the gene matches. Germline CDR1 and CDR2: SGDLS and YYNGEE. The CDR3 here is CASSVDPGGTYGVNEQFF. The CDR3 region has the DNA TGTGCCAGCAGCGTAGACCCCGGGGGGACCTACGGGGTCAATGAGCAGTTCTTC. Variable domain in full (rest from reference TRBV9 and TRBJ2-1): DSGVTQTPKHLITATGQRVTLRCSPRSGDLSVYWYQQSLDQGLQFLIQYYNGEERAKGNILERFSAQQFPDLHSELNLSSLELGDSALYFCASSVDPGGTYGVNEQFFGPGTRLTVL.

This chain connects TRBV20-1 to TRBJ2-7; 14 bases map to TRBD2. The length of the CDR3 is 15 residues. Germline values: CDR1 DFQATT, CDR2 SNEGSKA (reference sequence). The chain's CDR3 is CSATGGLAGDYEQYV. CDR3 DNA sequence: TGCAGCGCGACGGGGGGACTAGCGGGAGACTACGAGCAGTACGTC.

The chain combines TRBV20-1 with TRBJ1-1, with D tentatively TRBD1 (6 bases). The CDR3 is 15 amino acids. Trimming took 6 bases from V and 1 from J, leaving 18 bases between them. CDR1 and CDR2 from the germline V gene are DFQATT and SNEGSKA (reference sequence). This CDR3 reads CSARAPQGTNTEAFF. DNA of the CDR3: TGCAGTGCCCGGGCCCCGCAGGGGACGAACACTGAAGCTTTCTTT.

V is TRBV12-3 or TRBV12-4 and J is TRBJ2-4; no clear D gene. V lost 3 bases and J 9 bases, leaving 21 bases between the germline ends. The CDR3 covers 16 residues. CDR3 protein: CASSLRQGPAFGIQYF. The CDR3 DNA follows: TGTGCCAGCAGTTTGCGGCAAGGACCGGCCTTTGGCATTCAGTACTTC.

V is TRBV24-1 and J is TRBJ2-1, with 9 bases identical to TRBD1. This CDR3 has 12 amino acids. Trimming cost V 11 bases and J 4 bases; bases outside gene matches: 2. Germline V gene data show CDR1 as KGHDR and CDR2 as SFDVKD. In DNA form, the CDR3 reads TGTGCCATCGGGACAGGGTACAATGAGCAGTTCTTC. This encodes CAIGTGYNEQFF.

The rearrangement links TRBV14 to TRBJ2-5, with D unclear. Germline V lookup: CDR1 SGHDN, CDR2 FVKESK. Trimming cost V 4 bases and J 5 bases, with 14 bases left between them. The CDR3 loop spans 14 amino acids. The CDR3 DNA sequence: TGTGCCAGCAGCCGTCGCGAGGTGGGGGAGACCCAGTACTTC. It specifies CASSRREVGETQYF.

The V gene is TRBV6-5, the J gene TRBJ2-1; D uncertain. Trimming pared 0 bases from V and 0 bases from J, leaving 15 bases between. The germline V gene has CDR1 MNHEY and CDR2 SVGAGI. This CDR3 is built from 18 residues. CDR3 coding DNA: TGTGCCAGCAGTTACTCGATGGTCCTCGCGGACTCCTACAATGAGCAGTTCTTC. Translating it yields CASSYSMVLADSYNEQFF.